The TCR beta chain under discussion was sequenced for a study of blood T cells in healthy people across ages (dated by TCRdb to about 2015). Broadly, across the study: In model experiments, template switching captured about one uniquely barcoded TCR beta cDNA molecule for every two T cells. The study measured age-related changes in TCR beta repertoire diversity using deep sequencing normalized with unique cDNA molecular identifiers. Four age groups were formed from the donors: young (average about 16 years), middle-aged (less than 40), aged (about 62) and long-lived (less than 85). Donors of different ages were randomly distributed across sequencing lanes to avoid experimental bias. For two donors (one aged 18 to 29 and one aged 80 or older), the study analyzed two additional independent replicas of 1 million unique cDNA reads from the same blood draw.

Reading from cysteine to phenylalanine, the CDR3 counts 15 amino acids. The entry retains the CDR3 DNA only, 45 bases that are in frame from base 1. Germline trimming: 5 bases from V, 5 bases from J; junction bases outside gene matches: 7. For CDR1 and CDR2, the germline V gene lists SNHLY and FYNNEI. The library came from 5' RACE. The instrument was an Illumina HiSeq 2500. The second PCR ran for about 6 to 12 cycles and used a J-beta primer mix along with a sample-barcoded 5' primer. A unique molecular identifier was introduced onto each TCR beta cDNA molecule by a template-switch 5' adaptor carrying 12 random nucleotides. At least 3 million CDR3-containing paired-end reads were obtained from each sample. First-strand cDNA was synthesized from all RNA with the Mint cDNA synthesis kit, primed by a TRBC-specific oligonucleotide. Following uracil-DNA glycosylase treatment, a first 18-cycle PCR with universal primers M1SS and BC2_uni_R was performed on all cDNA. Concerning the study's data processing: Normalization of each sample was performed by random selection of 1 million high-quality reads, each carrying a distinct molecular identifier. Reads sharing molecular identifiers were discarded rather than binned into consensus sequences. MiTCR, set to a Q25 quality threshold and the strictest error-elimination algorithm, was used for CDR3 identification, clonotype clustering and error correction. A nonparametric unseen species model with Euler transformation was used to estimate lower-bound total TCR beta diversity. Starting from the raw public reads, TCRdb applied fastp trimming at Q25, assembled clones with MiXCR and retained in-frame beta chains. One record per CDR3 amino acid sequence lists the most common genes and DNA. TCRdb's processing, not the authors', yielded these V and J calls. The sample profile shows about 1.6 million distinct CDR3 sequences; about 31% of them were found once. The ten largest clonotypes hold approximately 11% of the sample.

The donors were 40 or so Caucasian individuals from Russia, aged 6 to 90 years, who were systemically healthy. Each donor gave 8 to 10 milliliters of peripheral blood, drawn into EDTA-treated Vacutainer tubes. PBMCs were isolated by Ficoll-Paque density-gradient centrifugation, with at least 6.5 million obtained per sample. Total RNA, at least 6 micrograms per sample, was extracted from PBMCs with Trizol reagent. Naive CD45RAhigh/CD27high T cell percentages were measured by flow cytometry on a PBMC aliquot from every donor. This clonotype was found a few times. The antigen it recognizes is unknown. There are no base qualities to consult, and no much larger clone falls within one base. Findings and caveats that apply to the study as a whole: Donor CMV infection status was unknown, potentially confounding age-related changes in expanded clonotypes. Bulk unsorted PBMC profiling prevented conclusive comparison of naive and antigen-experienced compartments. A strong correlation was found between observed TCR beta diversity and the percentage of naive T cells measured by flow cytometry. Compared with the aged group, more naive CD4+ T cells, fewer expanded clones and increased TCR diversity were shown by the long-lived group, suggesting age selection. Total diversity estimates from one million sequenced T cells were considered lower bounds and underestimates. As age increased, observed TCR beta diversity per million T cells dropped in a roughly linear way, and a significant reduction was already evident by age 40.

What was sequenced was blood. This receptor chain uses TRBV2 and TRBJ2-5, with 11 central nucleotides matching TRBD2. The origin of this receptor is a woman in her twenties or thirties in good health. Read as DNA, the sequence is TGTGCCAGCAGTTATGGGACTAGCGGATGGGAGACCCAGTACTTC. Translated, this gives CASSYGTSGWETQYF. Where the CDR3 stops, the reference TRBV2 and TRBJ2-5 genes take over; the full variable domain is EPEVTQTPSHQVTQMGQEVILRCVPISNHLYFYWYRQILGQKVEFLVSFYNNEISEKSEIFDDQFSVERPDGSNFTLKIRSTKLEDSAMYFCASSYGTSGWETQYFGPGTRLLVL.